This T cell receptor (beta chain) was obtained from a study of shared clonotypes between healthy human individuals. Across the study: Aged between 18 and 49, the donors were two women and a few men. Every donor yielded three CD4 naive, three CD4 memory, two CD8 naive and one CD8 memory plate.

The CDR3 covers 14 residues. Trimming pared 4 bases from V and 3 bases from J, leaving 13 bases between. Looked up from germline, CDR1 is SGHDN and CDR2 is FVKESK. Some clones are missing from TCRdb's copy, which holds only in-frame ones; the method was immunoSEQ multiplex PCR. The table records 600,000 or so clones, more than 95% of them present only once. Positive CCR7 selection of CD45RO-negative cells yielded the naive CD8 cells, and terminally differentiated effector memory CD45RA+ cells were excluded. The sequence derives from a man younger than 45 in good health. Material for sequencing was naive CD8+ T cells sorted from blood. This sequence joins TRBV14 and TRBJ2-7, with a possible D match to TRBD1 (6 bases). The CDR3 DNA sequence: TGTGCCAGCAGCCCAAACAGGGACCACTACGAGCAGTACTTC. Its translation: CASSPNRDHYEQYF.